These T cell receptor beta chains were read from a single sample in a study of T cells after yellow fever vaccination. TCRdb processed the 5' RACE reads anew with MiXCR; each CDR3 protein has one entry. Here the sample spans 170,000 or so distinct CDR3 sequences, roughly 6.2% being singletons. This specimen was CD4+ T cells sorted from PBMCs, taken on the day of the first yellow fever vaccination. These receptors were taken from a man aged 18 to 29 who received the YFV17D yellow fever vaccine. The conserved cysteine and the conserved F or W are not part of the CDR3 here.

V,J,CDR3
TRBV29-1,TRBJ2-1,SVVVSYNEQF
TRBV6-5,TRBJ2-3,ASSFSGTGVDTQY
TRBV7-2,TRBJ2-1,ASSLAQGMNEQF
TRBV20-1,TRBJ1-1,SARDWRGMNTEAF
TRBV27,TRBJ2-3,ASSFGGAKDTQY
TRBV18,TRBJ2-5,ASSPRAPQGETQY
TRBV20-1,TRBJ1-1,SARVLSTEAF
TRBV5-8,TRBJ1-2,ASEPRTANYGYT
TRBV7-3,TRBJ2-2,ASRGGDTGELF
TRBV7-9,TRBJ2-1,ASSLEGPYNEQF
TRBV6-1,TRBJ1-2,ASSLRDRGYYGYT
TRBV4-3,TRBJ2-2,ASSQELRTSGGGTGELF
TRBV7-9,TRBJ1-5,ASSLLDRAQPQH
TRBV28,TRBJ1-3,ASSLFRGPGNTIY
TRBV19,TRBJ2-3,ASSNRGGKNTQY
TRBV5-5,TRBJ1-4,ASSLTSLLNEKLF
TRBV20-1,TRBJ1-3,SALGSGNTIY
TRBV20-1,TRBJ2-3,SAKGWGQPPSTDTQY
TRBV10-3,TRBJ2-1,AISEGQGGEQF
TRBV5-1,TRBJ2-2,ASSPGQGDTGELF
TRBV5-1,TRBJ2-5,ASRGLAGGQETQY
TRBV11-3,TRBJ1-1,ASKGHRTEAF
TRBV6-4,TRBJ2-1,ASSVEGTNEQF
TRBV30,TRBJ2-5,AWSGGATQY
TRBV20-1,TRBJ1-6,SARDRRASPLH
TRBV4-3,TRBJ2-3,ASSQDKGADTQY
TRBV12-3/TRBV12-4,TRBJ2-3,ASSFRLAADTQY
TRBV5-1,TRBJ1-2,ASSLAQKWDGYT
TRBV20-1,TRBJ2-5,SARRDWVGTQY
TRBV7-2,TRBJ2-7,ASSLRRSEQY
TRBV4-3,TRBJ2-4,ASSQDLTGPGEY
TRBV5-6,TRBJ1-4,ASSQIDRNEKLF
TRBV5-1,TRBJ1-2,ASSGQGATRDYT
TRBV20-1,TRBJ1-1,SARTGMNTEAF
TRBV7-8,TRBJ1-2,ASSPRDGANYGYT
TRBV12-3/TRBV12-4,TRBJ2-3,ASSFFRGGVDTQY
TRBV10-3,TRBJ1-5,AISEQAGGQPQH
TRBV28,TRBJ2-5,ARGRGLFQETQY
TRBV5-1,TRBJ2-3,ASSLGRNFFSTDTQY
TRBV4-3,TRBJ2-7,ASSQGHSRGYEQY
TRBV11-3,TRBJ2-2,ASSKTSGANTGELF
TRBV20-1,TRBJ2-5,SVSRLAGGQETQY
TRBV6-5,TRBJ1-4,ASSFDRGGGTTNEKLF
TRBV5-6,TRBJ2-5,ASSLMSQETQY
TRBV5-1,TRBJ1-5,ASSVDRNQPQH
TRBV5-5,TRBJ2-2,ASNVLAGDGELF
TRBV24-1,TRBJ2-2,ATSDSRTGFAGELF
TRBV7-2,TRBJ2-7,ASTPGSSYEQY
TRBV5-5,TRBJ2-2,ASGPGATSTNTGELF
TRBV6-5,TRBJ1-1,ASSYTGTGGSF
TRBV16,TRBJ2-1,ASSRDFVYNEQF
TRBV20-1,TRBJ2-5,SAPDLRRPEETQY
TRBV6-2/TRBV6-3,TRBJ2-5,ASSGRGETQY